The source of this T cell receptor (beta chain) is a study of shared T cell receptors in the human thymus. Trimming cost V 5 bases and J 10 bases; bases outside gene matches: 7. The CDR3 covers 14 residues. CDR1 is MNHEY and CDR2 is SMNVEV in the germline V gene (reference sequence). This table comes from immunoSEQ multiplex PCR, and its TCRdb copy is limited to in-frame clones, with some not included. The sample holds 630,000 or so clones, 87% seen once. These data also featured in a second study, about human thymus T cells. From that report: From resections taken during corrective heart surgery, the thymus tissue was obtained. Apparent skewing of V and J gene usage characterized both thymic and blood repertoires. Related research described thymic repertoires that were highly overlapping among unrelated individuals.

The rearrangement links TRBV27 to TRBJ1-6; 8 positions match TRBD1. Sequences were obtained from thymocytes. This clonotype was obtained from a boy younger than two with a congenital heart defect. CDR3 sequence (DNA): TGTGCCAGCAGTGCCGACAGGGGTGGATCACCCCTCCACTTT. This sequence encodes CASSADRGGSPLHF.